These 13 T cell receptor beta chains were sequenced from one sample in a study of patients and donors after allogeneic stem cell transplantation. One entry per CDR3 protein results from TCRdb running MiXCR on the RT-PCR reads. This table has tens of thousands of distinct CDR3 sequences, around 49% appearing once. Sequenced material: blood, either unsorted or a sorted T cell fraction (not recorded which). These receptors were collected from a human donor who was either an allogeneic HSCT recipient or a stem cell or donor lymphocyte infusion donor (not recorded which). It is not recorded whose cells these are; they may come from a transplant donor.

The sample holds one count of this clonotype. The chain links TRBV28 to TRBJ1-2; a possible D gene is TRBD1 (6 bases). Per germline, CDR1 MDHEN and CDR2 SYDVKM. CDR3 length equals 14 residues. The ends were cut back, 7 bases at V and 4 bases at J, with 16 bases in the middle. In DNA, the CDR3 is TGTGCCAGCATAAAGGGGGGCTCAAGCTATGGCTACACCTTC. This gives the protein CASIKGGSSYGYTF.

CDR3 DNA sequence: TGTGCCATCAGTGAGTCGGGCGGAAACACCATATATTTT. Its translation: CAISESGGNTIYF. V usage is TRBV10-3 and J usage is TRBJ1-3; D is unresolved. Germline CDR1 ENHRY, CDR2 SYGVKD. The CDR3 contains 13 residues. V was shortened by 0 bases and J by 4 bases, with 4 bases between the two germline ends.

This chain links TRBV4-1 with TRBJ1-3, with a tentative D call TRBD1 (5 bases). CDR1 MGHRA and CDR2 YSYEKL come from the germline V gene. The CDR3 loop spans 16 amino acids. Trimming removed 8 bases from V and 0 bases from J, with 17 bases in between. CDR3 residues: CASARGVGTSGNTIYF. The CDR3 coding sequence is TGCGCCAGCGCCCGGGGAGTTGGGACCTCTGGAAACACCATATATTTT.

V and J are TRBV6-2 or TRBV6-3 and TRBJ1-5, with 7 positions matching TRBD1. From germline, CDR1 is MNHEY and CDR2 SVGEGT. This CDR3 has 14 residues. Unmatched junction bases numbered 11, after V lost 4 bases and J lost 11 bases. The CDR3 loop reads CASSSGQVGGSQHF. Here the CDR3 DNA reads TGTGCCAGCAGTTCCGGACAGGTCGGGGGGTCCCAGCATTTT.

CDR3 in DNA: TGCAGTGCTAGAGTAGGACAGGGGGCAGGGCCCCAGCATTTT. The encoded protein is CSARVGQGAGPQHF. V and J are TRBV20-1 and TRBJ1-5; 11 bases are a match to TRBD1. This CDR3 contains 14 residues. Germline assignment: CDR1 DFQATT and CDR2 SNEGSKA (reference sequence). V dropped 1 base and J dropped 9; count of bases not matched to a gene: 5.

The chain joins TRBV7-2 to TRBJ2-1; weak D call: TRBD2 (6 bases). Deletions cut 1 base from V and 9 bases from J, with 10 bases between. The CDR3 has 13 residues. Per the germline V gene, CDR1 is SGHTA and CDR2 is FQGNSA. This chain's CDR3 is CASSLGLVVEQFF. The CDR3, as DNA: TGTGCCAGCAGCTTAGGACTAGTGGTTGAGCAGTTCTTC.

There are a few counts of this clonotype. CDR3 bases: TGTGCCAGCAGTCCCGGACAGTACTATGGCTACACCTTC. Translating gives CASSPGQYYGYTF. This sequence joins TRBV28 and TRBJ1-2, with D possibly being TRBD1 (6 bases). The CDR3 extends over 13 amino acids. Per the germline V gene, CDR1 is MDHEN and CDR2 is SYDVKM. V lost 5 bases and J lost 3, with 10 bases in between.

A few counts support this clonotype. The chain uses TRBV12-3 or TRBV12-4 and TRBJ1-2; D is ambiguous. V lost 5 bases and J 2 bases, leaving 9 bases between the germline ends. The CDR3 consists of 13 residues. The DNA for the CDR3 is TGTGCCAGCAGTCGGACGGACAACTATGGCTACACCTTC. The encoded protein is CASSRTDNYGYTF.

This clonotype has only a few counts. The gene calls are TRBV12-3 or TRBV12-4 and TRBJ1-1; TRBD1 is a possible D gene (6 bases). The CDR3 sequence is 13 residues long. Deletions cut 4 bases from V and 3 bases from J, with 9 bases between. The CDR3 loop reads CASSWGADTEAFF. The DNA for the CDR3 is TGTGCCAGCAGTTGGGGGGCCGACACTGAAGCTTTCTTT.

In DNA, the CDR3 is TGCGCCAGCAGCATGGCGGACAGCTTCTACGAGCAGTACTTC. Its protein is CASSMADSFYEQYF. The rearrangement uses TRBV5-1 and TRBJ2-7, with TRBD1 as a possible D gene (6 bases). The V gene lost 4 bases and the J gene lost 3 bases, with 14 bases spanning the gap. CDR3 length: 14 amino acids. Germline CDR1 SGHRS, CDR2 YFSETQ.

This chain connects TRBV12-3 or TRBV12-4 to TRBJ2-1; D remains unclear. The ends were cut back, 7 bases at V and 4 bases at J, with 17 bases in the middle. The length of the CDR3 is 15 residues. The CDR3 loop is CASTPIGPAYNEQFF. The CDR3 DNA follows: TGTGCCAGCACCCCAATCGGGCCAGCGTACAATGAGCAGTTCTTC.

This chain uses TRBV20-1 with TRBJ1-5, with D unclear. V dropped 3 bases and J dropped 5 bases, with 11 bases sitting between them. Germline V gene sequence: CDR1 DFQATT, CDR2 SNEGSKA (reference sequence). The length of the CDR3 is 13 residues. The CDR3: CSASSGSDQPQHF. In nucleotides, the CDR3 is TGCAGTGCTAGCAGCGGGTCGGATCAGCCCCAGCATTTT.

There are a few counts of this clonotype. This sequence joins TRBV2 and TRBJ1-4; D gene unclear. V was shortened by 11 bases and J by 8 bases, with 18 bases between the two germline ends. Germline loops: CDR1 SNHLY, CDR2 FYNNEI. The CDR3 has 13 residues. Here the CDR3 reads CALVAAEEEKLFF. The CDR3 DNA is TGTGCCCTTGTGGCGGCGGAGGAGGAAAAACTGTTTTTT.